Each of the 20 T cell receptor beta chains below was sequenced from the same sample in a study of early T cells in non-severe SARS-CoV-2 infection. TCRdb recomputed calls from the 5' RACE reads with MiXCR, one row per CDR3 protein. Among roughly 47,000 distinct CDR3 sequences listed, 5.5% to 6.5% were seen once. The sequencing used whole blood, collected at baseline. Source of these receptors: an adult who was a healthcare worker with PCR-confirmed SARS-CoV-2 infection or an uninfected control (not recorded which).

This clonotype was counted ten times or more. The chain's CDR3 is CAIRGDYSSTDTQYF. CDR3 nucleotide sequence: TGTGCCATCAGGGGGGACTACTCTAGCACAGATACGCAGTATTTT. The V call is TRBV10-3, the J call TRBJ2-3; 7 bases match TRBD2. Germline V gene sequence: CDR1 ENHRY, CDR2 SYGVKD. This CDR3 has 15 amino acids. The junction had 6 bases not matched to a gene; V was cut back by 6 bases and J by 0 bases.

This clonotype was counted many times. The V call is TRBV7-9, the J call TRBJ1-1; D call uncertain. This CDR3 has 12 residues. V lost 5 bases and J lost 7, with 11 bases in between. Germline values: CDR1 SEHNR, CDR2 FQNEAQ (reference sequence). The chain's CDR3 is CASSVDEGEAFF. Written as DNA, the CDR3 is TGTGCCAGCAGCGTAGACGAGGGTGAAGCTTTCTTT.

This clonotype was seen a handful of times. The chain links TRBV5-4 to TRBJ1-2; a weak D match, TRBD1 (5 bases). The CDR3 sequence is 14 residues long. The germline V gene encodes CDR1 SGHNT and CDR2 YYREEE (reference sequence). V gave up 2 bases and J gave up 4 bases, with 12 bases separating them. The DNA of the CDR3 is TGTGCCAGCAGCTTACCCGGGGGTGTCTATGGCTACACCTTC. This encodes CASSLPGGVYGYTF.

CDR3 region: CASSPPGEGFPQHF. CDR3 in DNA: TGTGCCAGCTCACCACCAGGGGAGGGGTTTCCCCAGCATTTT. J is TRBJ1-5 and V is TRBV18; TRBD1 might be the D (5 bases). CDR1 is KGHSH, CDR2 LQKENI, per germline. The ends were cut back, 0 bases at V and 10 bases at J, with 13 bases in the middle. CDR3 size: 14 residues.

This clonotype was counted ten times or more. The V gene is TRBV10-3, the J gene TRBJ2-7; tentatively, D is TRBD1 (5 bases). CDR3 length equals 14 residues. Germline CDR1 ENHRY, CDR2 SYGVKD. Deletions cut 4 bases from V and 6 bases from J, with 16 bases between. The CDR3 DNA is TGTGCCATCAGTGGGGCCGGTAGGGGCAGCGAGCAGTACTTC. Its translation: CAISGAGRGSEQYF.

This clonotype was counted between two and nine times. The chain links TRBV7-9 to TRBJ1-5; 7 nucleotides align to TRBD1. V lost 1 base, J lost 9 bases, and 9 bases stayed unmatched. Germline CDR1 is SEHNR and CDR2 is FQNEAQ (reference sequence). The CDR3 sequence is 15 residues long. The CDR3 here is CASSLDGTASRPQHF. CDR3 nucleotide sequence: TGTGCCAGCAGCTTAGATGGGACAGCTAGTAGGCCCCAGCATTTT.

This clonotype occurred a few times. In DNA, the CDR3 is TGTGCCAGCAGCCCTCAGACTAGCGGGGAAGAGACCCAGTACTTC. Translated, it gives CASSPQTSGEETQYF. V gene TRBV7-2 combines with J gene TRBJ2-5, with 11 bases lining up with TRBD2. The CDR3 totals 15 residues. With 5 bases clipped from V and 3 bases from J, the junction kept 5 bases outside the gene matches. Germline V CDR1 and CDR2: SGHTA, FQGNSA.

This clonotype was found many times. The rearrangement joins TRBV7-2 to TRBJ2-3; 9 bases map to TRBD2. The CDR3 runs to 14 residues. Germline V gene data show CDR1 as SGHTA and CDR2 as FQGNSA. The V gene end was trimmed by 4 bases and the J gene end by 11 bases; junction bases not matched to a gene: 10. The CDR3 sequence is CASSSPARRGGQYF. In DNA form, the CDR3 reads TGTGCCAGCAGCTCCCCCGCCAGGCGGGGGGGGCAGTATTTT.

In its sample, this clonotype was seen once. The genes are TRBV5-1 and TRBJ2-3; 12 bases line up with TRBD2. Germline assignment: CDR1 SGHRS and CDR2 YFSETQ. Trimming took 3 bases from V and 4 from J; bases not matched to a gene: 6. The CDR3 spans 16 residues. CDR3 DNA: TGCGCCAGCAGCTCTAGCGGGGGGGCTTGCGCAGATACGCAGTATTTT. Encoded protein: CASSSSGGACADTQYF.

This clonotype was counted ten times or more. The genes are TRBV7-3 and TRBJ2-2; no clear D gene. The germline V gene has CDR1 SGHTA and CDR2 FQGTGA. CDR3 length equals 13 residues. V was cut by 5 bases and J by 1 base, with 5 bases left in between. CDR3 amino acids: CASSALNTGELFF. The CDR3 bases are TGTGCCAGCAGCGCGTTGAACACCGGGGAGCTGTTTTTT.

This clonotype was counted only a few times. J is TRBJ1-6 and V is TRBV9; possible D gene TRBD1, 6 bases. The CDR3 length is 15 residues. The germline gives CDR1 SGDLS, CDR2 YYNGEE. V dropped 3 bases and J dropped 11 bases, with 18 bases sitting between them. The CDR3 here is CASSAGGGRWTPLHF. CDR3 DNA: TGTGCCAGCAGCGCTGGAGGGGGACGGTGGACACCCCTCCACTTT.

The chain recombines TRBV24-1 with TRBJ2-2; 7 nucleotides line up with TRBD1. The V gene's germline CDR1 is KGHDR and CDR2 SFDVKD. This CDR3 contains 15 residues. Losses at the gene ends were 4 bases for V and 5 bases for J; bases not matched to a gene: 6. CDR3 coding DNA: TGTGCCACCAGTGAAACAGGGGCGGCGACCGGGGAGCTGTTTTTT. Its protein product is CATSETGAATGELFF.

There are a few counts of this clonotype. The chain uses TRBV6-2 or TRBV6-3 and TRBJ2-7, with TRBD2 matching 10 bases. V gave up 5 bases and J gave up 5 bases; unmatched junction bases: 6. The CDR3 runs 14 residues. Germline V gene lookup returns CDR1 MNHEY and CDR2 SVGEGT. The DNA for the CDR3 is TGTGCCAGCAGTGGAGCGGGGGGGCCGGACGAGCAGTACTTC. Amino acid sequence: CASSGAGGPDEQYF.

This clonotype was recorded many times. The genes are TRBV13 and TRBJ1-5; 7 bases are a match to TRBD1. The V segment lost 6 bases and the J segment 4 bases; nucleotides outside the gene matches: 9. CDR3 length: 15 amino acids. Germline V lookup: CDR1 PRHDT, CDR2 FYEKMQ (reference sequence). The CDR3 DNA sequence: TGTGCCAGCAGTCAATCGGCCAGGGGGAATCAGCCCCAGCATTTT. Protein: CASSQSARGNQPQHF.

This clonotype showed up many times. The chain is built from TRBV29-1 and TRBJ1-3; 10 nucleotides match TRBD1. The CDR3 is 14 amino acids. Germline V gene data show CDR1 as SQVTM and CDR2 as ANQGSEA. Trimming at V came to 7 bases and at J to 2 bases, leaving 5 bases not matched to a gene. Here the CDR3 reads CSGLGTGAGNTIYF. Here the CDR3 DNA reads TGCAGCGGGCTCGGGACAGGGGCTGGAAACACCATATATTTT. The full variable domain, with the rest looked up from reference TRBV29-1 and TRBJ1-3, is SAVISQKPSRDICQRGTSLTIQCQVDSQVTMMFWYRQQPGQSLTLIATANQGSEATYESGFVIDKFPISRPNLTFSTLTVSNMSPEDSSIYLCSGLGTGAGNTIYFGEGSWLTVV.

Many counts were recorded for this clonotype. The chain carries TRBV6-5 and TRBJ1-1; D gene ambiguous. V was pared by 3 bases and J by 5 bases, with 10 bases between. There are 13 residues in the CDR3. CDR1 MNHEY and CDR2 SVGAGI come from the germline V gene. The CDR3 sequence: CASSYAFWTEAFF. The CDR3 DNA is TGTGCCAGCAGTTATGCCTTCTGGACTGAAGCTTTCTTT.

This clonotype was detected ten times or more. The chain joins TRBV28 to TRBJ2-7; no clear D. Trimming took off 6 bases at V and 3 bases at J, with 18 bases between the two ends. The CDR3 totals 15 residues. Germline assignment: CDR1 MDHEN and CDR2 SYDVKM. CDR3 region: CASRPTVKTVYEQYF. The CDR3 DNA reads TGTGCCAGCAGACCAACAGTGAAAACTGTCTACGAGCAGTACTTC.

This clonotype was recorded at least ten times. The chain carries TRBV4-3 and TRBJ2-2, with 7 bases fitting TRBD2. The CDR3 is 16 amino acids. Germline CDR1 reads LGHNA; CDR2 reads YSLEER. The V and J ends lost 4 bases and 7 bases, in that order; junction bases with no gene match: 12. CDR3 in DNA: TGCGCCAGCAGCCCCCGGTCCGGGGGGTTCGGCGGGGAGCTGTTTTTT. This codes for CASSPRSGGFGGELFF.

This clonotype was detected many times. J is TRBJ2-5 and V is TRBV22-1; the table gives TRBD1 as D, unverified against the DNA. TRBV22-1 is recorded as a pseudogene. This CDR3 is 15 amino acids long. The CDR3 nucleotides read TGTCCTGGGAGCGAACATGGACAGGGGGCAGAGACCCAGTACTTC. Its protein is CPGSEHGQGAETQYF.

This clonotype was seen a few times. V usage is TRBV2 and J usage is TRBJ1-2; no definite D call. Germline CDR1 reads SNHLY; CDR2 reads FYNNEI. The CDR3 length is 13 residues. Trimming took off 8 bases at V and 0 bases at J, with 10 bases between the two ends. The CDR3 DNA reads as TGTGCCAGCGGGAATCTGACTAACTATGGCTACACCTTC. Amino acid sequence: CASGNLTNYGYTF.